This T cell receptor (beta chain) appears in the sequencing data of a study of CD8+CD57+ T cells in acquired aplastic anemia (dated by TCRdb to the late 2010s). Broadly, across the study: DNA extracted from sorted CD4+ and CD8+ cells had a mean of approximately 3.4 ug, with a range of roughly 0.18 to 27.4 ug. For healthy donor samples, the average read count was about 10.8 million for CD4+ cells and roughly 12 million for CD8+ cells. What the research found in general, with its limitations: Approximately 31 CD8+ CDR3 sequences were found in both patients and controls but appeared to be highly expressed in patients and within the immunodominant clones of the patients. Patients and healthy controls showed no significant difference in CD8+ Simpson's diversity (P=0.060).

Genomic DNA served as template for TCR beta VDJ combination and CDR3 sequence profiling. An Illumina HiSeq 2000 was the platform used for TCR repertoire sequencing. Concerning the study's data processing: TRBV/TRBJ rearrangement plots, CDR3 size and DJ length profiles, and Simpson's diversity index were used to evaluate the repertoires. The most abundant DNA sequence in the deep sequencing data was defined as the immunodominant clone. CDR3 amino acid sequences were checked for sharing across subjects and were also compared against the VDJdb database and published repertoires. The public sequencing data were trimmed at Q25 with fastp and processed into clonotypes with MiXCR by TCRdb, which kept only in-frame beta chains. Rows merge per CDR3 protein into single entries with the most common DNA and genes. V and J calls and clone size were set by TCRdb, not the authors. This sample holds about 220,000 distinct CDR3 sequences; about a third were observed only once. Clones ranked in the top ten supply roughly 1.1% of the sample.

The CDR3 runs 14 amino acids, cysteine and phenylalanine included. Just the 42-base CDR3 DNA is kept, in frame starting at base 1. V and J are truncated by 0 bases and 0 bases respectively, leaving an intervening sequence of 7 bases. CDR1 DFQATT and CDR2 SNEGSKA are derived from the germline V gene (reference sequence). In this study, sorted CD4+ and CD8+ T cells from the blood of healthy subjects and of severe aplastic anemia patients had their TCR repertoires deep-sequenced. Ficoll-Paque density gradient centrifugation was used to isolate peripheral blood mononuclear cells. Before DNA was extracted, CD4+ and CD8+ T cells were sorted using either FACS or magnetic beads. This clonotype was seen at least ten times. What antigen it recognizes has not been identified. Base qualities were left out, and no much larger clone turns up one base away.

Sequences were obtained from sorted CD4+, CD8+, or CD8+CD57+ T cells (not recorded which) from PBMCs. The source of this sequence is a human donor in good health, serving as a control. Rearrangement joined TRBV20-1 to TRBJ2-3, with the identity of the D gene unclear. The sequence in DNA is TGCAGTGCTAGAGATCCTTATAGCACAGATACGCAGTATTTT. It translates to CSARDPYSTDTQYF.